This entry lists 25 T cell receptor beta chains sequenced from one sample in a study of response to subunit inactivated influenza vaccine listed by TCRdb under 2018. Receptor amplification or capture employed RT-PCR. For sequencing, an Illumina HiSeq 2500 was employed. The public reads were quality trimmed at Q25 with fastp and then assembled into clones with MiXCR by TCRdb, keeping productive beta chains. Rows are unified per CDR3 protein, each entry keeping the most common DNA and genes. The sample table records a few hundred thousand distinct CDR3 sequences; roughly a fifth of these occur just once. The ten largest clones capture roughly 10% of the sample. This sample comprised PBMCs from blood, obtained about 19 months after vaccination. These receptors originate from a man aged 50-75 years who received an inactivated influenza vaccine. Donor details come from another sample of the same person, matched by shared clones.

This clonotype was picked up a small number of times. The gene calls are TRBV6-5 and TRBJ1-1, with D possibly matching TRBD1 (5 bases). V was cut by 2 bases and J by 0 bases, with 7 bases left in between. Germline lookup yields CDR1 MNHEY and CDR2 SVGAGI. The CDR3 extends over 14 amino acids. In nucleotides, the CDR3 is TGTGCCAGCAGTTACGGGGCCATGAACACTGAAGCTTTCTTT. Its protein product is CASSYGAMNTEAFF.

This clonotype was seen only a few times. CDR3 sequence (DNA): TGTGCCAGCAGTAAGAATGCGGGGACCAATGAGCAGTTCTTC. Amino acid sequence: CASSKNAGTNEQFF. The chain uses TRBV27 and TRBJ2-1; TRBD2 might be the D (6 bases). CDR1 and CDR2 (germline): MNHEY, SMNVEV (reference sequence). V dropped 5 bases and J dropped 6 bases, with 14 bases sitting between them. This CDR3 comprises 14 residues.

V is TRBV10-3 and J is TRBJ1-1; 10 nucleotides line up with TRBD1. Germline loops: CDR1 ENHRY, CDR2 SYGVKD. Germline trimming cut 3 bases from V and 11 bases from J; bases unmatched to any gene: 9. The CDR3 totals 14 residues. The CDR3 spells CAISDPDRGTNAFF. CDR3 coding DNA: TGTGCCATCAGTGACCCGGACAGGGGGACGAATGCTTTCTTT.

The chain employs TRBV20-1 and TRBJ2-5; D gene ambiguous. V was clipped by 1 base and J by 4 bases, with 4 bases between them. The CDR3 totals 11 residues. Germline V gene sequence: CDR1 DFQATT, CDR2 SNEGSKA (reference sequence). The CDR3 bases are TGCAGTGCTAGAGCTCCAGAGACCCAGTACTTC. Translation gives CSARAPETQYF.

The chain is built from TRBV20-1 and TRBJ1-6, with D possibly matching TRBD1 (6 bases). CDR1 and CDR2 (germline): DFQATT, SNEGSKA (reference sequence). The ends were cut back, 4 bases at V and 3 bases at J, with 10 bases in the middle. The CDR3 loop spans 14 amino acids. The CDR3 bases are TGCAGTGCTACCGGACAGAGCTATAATTCACCCCTCCACTTT. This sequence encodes CSATGQSYNSPLHF.

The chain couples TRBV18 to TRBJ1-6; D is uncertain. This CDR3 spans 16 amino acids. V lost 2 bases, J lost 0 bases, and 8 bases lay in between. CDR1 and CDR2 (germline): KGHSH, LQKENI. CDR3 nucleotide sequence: TGTGCCAGCTCACCATCCGTCAGCTCCTATAATTCACCCCTCCACTTT. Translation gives CASSPSVSSYNSPLHF. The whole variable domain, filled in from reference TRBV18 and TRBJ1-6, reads NAGVMQNPRHLVRRRGQEARLRCSPMKGHSHVYWYRQLPEEGLKFMVYLQKENIIDESGMPKERFSAEFPKEGPSILRIQQVVRGDSAAYFCASSPSVSSYNSPLHFGNGTRLTVT.

In DNA, the CDR3 is TGTGCCACCCGGGACAGGGGCACTGAAGCTTTCTTT. Protein sequence: CATRDRGTEAFF. This rearrangement joins TRBV6-2 or TRBV6-3 to TRBJ1-1, with TRBD1 matching over 10 bases. V dropped 10 bases and J dropped 4; count of bases not matched to a gene: 3. The CDR3 runs to 12 residues. The V gene's germline CDR1 is MNHEY and CDR2 SVGEGT.

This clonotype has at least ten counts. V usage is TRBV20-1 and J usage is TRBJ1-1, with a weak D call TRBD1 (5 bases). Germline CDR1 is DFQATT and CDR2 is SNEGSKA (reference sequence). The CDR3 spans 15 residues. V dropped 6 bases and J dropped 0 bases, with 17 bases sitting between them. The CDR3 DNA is TGCAGTGCCAACCGGGACGGCATAATGAACACTGAAGCTTTCTTT. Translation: CSANRDGIMNTEAFF.

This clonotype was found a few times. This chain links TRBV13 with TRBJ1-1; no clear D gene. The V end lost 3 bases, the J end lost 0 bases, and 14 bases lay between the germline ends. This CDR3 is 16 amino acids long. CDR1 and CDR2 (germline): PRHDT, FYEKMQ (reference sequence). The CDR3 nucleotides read TGTGCCAGCAGCTTTCGAGGGAACTATCTGAACACTGAAGCTTTCTTT. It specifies CASSFRGNYLNTEAFF.

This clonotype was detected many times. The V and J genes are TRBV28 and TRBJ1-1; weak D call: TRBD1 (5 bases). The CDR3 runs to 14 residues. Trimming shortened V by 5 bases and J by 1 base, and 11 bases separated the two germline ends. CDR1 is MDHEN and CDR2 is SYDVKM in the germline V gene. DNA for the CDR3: TGTGCCAGCAGTGCCGACAGACCGAACACTGAAGCTTTCTTT. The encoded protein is CASSADRPNTEAFF.

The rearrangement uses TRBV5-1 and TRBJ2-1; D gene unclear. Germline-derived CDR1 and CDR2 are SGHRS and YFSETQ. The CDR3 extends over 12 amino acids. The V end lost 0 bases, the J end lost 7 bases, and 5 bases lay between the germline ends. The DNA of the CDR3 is TGCGCCAGCAGCTTGGCCAGGAATGAGCAGTTCTTC. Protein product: CASSLARNEQFF.

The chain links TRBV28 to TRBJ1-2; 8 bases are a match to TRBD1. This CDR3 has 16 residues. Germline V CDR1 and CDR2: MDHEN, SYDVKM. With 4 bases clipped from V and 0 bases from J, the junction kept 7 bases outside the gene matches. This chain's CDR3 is CASSYDRGNSNYGYTF. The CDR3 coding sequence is TGTGCCAGCAGTTACGACAGGGGTAACTCTAACTATGGCTACACCTTC.

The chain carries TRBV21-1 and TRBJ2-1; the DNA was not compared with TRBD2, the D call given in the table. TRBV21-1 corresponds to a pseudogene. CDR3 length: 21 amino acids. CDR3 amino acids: CASSKVSGPTSGLALRDEQFF. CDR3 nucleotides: TGTGCCAGCAGCAAAGTAAGCGGGCCAACCTCGGGACTAGCCCTACGGGATGAGCAGTTCTTC.

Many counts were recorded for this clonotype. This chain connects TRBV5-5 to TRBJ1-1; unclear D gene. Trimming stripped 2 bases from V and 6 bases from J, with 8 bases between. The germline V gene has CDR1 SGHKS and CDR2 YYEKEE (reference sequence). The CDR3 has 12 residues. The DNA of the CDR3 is TGTGCCAGCAGCTTAGTGGCTTCTGAAGCTTTCTTT. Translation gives CASSLVASEAFF.

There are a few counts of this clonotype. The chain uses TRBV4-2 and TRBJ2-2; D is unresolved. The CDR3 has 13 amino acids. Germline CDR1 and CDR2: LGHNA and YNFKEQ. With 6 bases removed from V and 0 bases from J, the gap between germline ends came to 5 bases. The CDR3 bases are TGTGCCAGCAGGGCCTCGAACACCGGGGAGCTGTTTTTT. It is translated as CASRASNTGELFF.

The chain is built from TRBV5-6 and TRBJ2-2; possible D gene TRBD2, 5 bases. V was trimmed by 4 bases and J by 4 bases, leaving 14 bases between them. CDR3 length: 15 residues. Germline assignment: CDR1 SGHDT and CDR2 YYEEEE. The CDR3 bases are TGTGCCAGCAGCCTTCTAGCTCCGGGCACCGGGGAGCTGTTTTTT. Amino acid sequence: CASSLLAPGTGELFF.

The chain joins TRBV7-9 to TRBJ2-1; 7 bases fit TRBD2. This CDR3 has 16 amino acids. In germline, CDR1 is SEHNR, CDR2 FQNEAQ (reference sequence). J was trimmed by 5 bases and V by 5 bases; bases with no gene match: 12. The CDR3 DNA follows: TGTGCCAGCAGCCCCCCGGGGGGATGGTGGGACAATGAGCAGTTCTTC. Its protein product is CASSPPGGWWDNEQFF.

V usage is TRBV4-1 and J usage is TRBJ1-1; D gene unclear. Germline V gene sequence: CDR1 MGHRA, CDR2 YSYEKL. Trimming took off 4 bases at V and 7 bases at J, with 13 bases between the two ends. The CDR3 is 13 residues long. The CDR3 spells CASSPVGRGEAFF. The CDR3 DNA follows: TGCGCCAGCAGCCCCGTTGGGCGCGGTGAAGCTTTCTTT.

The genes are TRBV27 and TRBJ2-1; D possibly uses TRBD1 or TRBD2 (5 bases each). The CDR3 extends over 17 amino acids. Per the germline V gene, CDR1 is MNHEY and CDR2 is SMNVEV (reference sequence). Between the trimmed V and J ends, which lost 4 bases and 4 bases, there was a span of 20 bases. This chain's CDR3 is CASSSVTGAGGYNEQFF. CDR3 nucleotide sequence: TGTGCCAGCAGTTCAGTAACCGGGGCTGGGGGTTACAATGAGCAGTTCTTC.

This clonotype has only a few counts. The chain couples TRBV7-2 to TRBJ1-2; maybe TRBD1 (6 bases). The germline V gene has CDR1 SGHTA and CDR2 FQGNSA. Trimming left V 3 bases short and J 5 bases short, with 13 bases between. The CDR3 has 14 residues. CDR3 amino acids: CASSFTGTSYGYTF. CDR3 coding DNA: TGTGCCAGCAGCTTTACAGGGACCTCTTATGGCTACACCTTC.

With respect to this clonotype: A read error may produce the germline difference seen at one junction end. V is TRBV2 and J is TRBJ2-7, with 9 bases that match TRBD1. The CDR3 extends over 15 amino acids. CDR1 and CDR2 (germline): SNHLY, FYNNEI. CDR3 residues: CASREDRGNFYEQYF. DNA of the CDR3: TGTGCCAGCAGGGAAGACAGGGGGAATTTCTACGAGCAGTACTTC.

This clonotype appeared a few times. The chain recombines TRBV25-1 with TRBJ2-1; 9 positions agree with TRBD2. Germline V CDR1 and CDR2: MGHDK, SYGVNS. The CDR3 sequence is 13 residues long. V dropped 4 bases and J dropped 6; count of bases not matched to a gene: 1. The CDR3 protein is CASSVRGGNEQFF. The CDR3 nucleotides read TGTGCCAGCAGTGTGCGGGGGGGCAATGAGCAGTTCTTC. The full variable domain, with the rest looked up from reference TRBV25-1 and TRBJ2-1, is EADIYQTPRYLVIGTGKKITLECSQTMGHDKMYWYQQDPGMELHLIHYSYGVNSTEKGDLSSESTVSRIRTEHFPLTLESARPSHTSQYLCASSVRGGNEQFFGPGTRLTVL.

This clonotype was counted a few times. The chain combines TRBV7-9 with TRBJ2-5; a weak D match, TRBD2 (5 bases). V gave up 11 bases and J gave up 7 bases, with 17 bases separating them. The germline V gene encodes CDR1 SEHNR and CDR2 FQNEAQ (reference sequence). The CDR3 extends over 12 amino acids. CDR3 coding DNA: TGTGCCGCCTCTCGGGATAGAGGGACCCAGTACTTC. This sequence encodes CAASRDRGTQYF.

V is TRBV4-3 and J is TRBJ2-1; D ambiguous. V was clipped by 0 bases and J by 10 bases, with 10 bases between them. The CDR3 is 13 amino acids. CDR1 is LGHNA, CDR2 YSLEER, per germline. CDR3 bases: TGCGCCAGCAGCCAAGATTTGGGAAGGGAGCAGTTCTTC. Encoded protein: CASSQDLGREQFF.

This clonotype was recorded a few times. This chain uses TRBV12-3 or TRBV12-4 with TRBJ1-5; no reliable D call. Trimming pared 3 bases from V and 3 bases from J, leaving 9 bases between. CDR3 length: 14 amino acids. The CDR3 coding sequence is TGTGCCAGCAGTTTCCCCGGAGACAATCAGCCCCAGCATTTT. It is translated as CASSFPGDNQPQHF.